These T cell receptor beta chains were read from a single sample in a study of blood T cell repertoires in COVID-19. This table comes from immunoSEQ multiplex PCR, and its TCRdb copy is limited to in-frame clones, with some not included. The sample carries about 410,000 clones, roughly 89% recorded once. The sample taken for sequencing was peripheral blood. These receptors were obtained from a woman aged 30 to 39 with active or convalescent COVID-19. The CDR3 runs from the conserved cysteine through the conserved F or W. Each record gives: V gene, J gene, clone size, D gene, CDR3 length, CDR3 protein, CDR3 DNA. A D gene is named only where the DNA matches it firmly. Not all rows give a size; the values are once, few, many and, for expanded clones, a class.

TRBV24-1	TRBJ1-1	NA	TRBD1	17	CATSPTGAQRVNTEAFF	TGTGCCACCAGTCCTACAGGGGCGCAGAGGGTGAACACTGAAGCTTTCTTT
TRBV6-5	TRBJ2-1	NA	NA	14	CASSYMRGGNEQFF	TGTGCCAGCAGTTACATGAGGGGGGGGAATGAGCAGTTCTTC
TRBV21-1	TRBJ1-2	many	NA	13	CASKEGYGYGYTF	TGTGCCAGCAAGGAGGGGTATGGCTATGGCTACACCTTC
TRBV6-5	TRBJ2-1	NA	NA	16	CASSYSGGAGTNEQFF	TGTGCCAGCAGTTACTCGGGGGGGGCGGGTACGAATGAGCAGTTCTTC
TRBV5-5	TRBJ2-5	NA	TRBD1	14	CASSLDRGEETQYF	TGTGCCAGCAGCTTGGACAGGGGCGAAGAGACCCAGTACTTC
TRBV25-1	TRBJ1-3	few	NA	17	CASSEEVAITPGNTIYF	TGTGCCAGCAGTGAAGAAGTAGCCATCACGCCTGGAAACACCATATATTTT
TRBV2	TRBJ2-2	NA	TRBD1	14	CASLRQGNTGELFF	TGTGCCAGCCTTAGACAGGGCAACACCGGGGAGCTGTTTTTT
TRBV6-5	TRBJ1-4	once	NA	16	CASSYSSIGESEKLFF	TGTGCCAGCAGTTACTCGTCAATAGGGGAAAGTGAAAAACTGTTTTTT
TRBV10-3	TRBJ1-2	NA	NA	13	CAISDAAGGGYTF	TGTGCCATCAGTGACGCGGCCGGGGGTGGCTACACCTTC
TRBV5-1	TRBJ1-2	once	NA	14	CASSTSEGAYGYTF	TGCGCCAGCAGCACCAGTGAAGGGGCCTATGGCTACACCTTC
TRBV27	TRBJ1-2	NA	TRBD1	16	CASSLVGTGPSYGYTF	TGTGCCAGCAGTTTAGTTGGGACAGGACCCTCCTATGGCTACACCTTC
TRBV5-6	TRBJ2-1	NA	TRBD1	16	CASSLGGGQGYNEQFF	TGTGCCAGCAGCTTGGGCGGGGGACAGGGATACAATGAGCAGTTCTTC
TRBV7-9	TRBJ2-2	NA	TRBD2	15	CASSDTSEDTGELFF	TGTGCCAGCAGCGATACTAGCGAGGACACCGGGGAGCTGTTTTTT
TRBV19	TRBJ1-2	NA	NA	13	CATHWGKGQGYTF	TGTGCCACCCACTGGGGCAAGGGCCAGGGCTACACCTTC
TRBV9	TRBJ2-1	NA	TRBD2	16	CASSVAGTSGWHEQFF	TGTGCCAGCAGCGTAGCCGGGACTAGCGGGTGGCATGAGCAGTTCTTC
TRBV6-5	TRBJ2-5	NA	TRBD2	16	CASSYSRSGGAETQYF	TGTGCCAGCAGTTACTCGAGGAGCGGGGGGGCAGAGACCCAGTACTTC
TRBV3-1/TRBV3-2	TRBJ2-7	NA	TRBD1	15	CASSQADRASFEQYF	TGTGCCAGCAGCCAAGCGGACAGGGCATCTTTCGAGCAGTACTTC
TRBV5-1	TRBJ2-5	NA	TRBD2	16	CASSLGPSGGEETQYF	TGCGCCAGCAGCTTGGGGCCTAGCGGGGGAGAAGAGACCCAGTACTTC
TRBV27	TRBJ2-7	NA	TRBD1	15	CASRYRGFLEYEQYF	TGTGCCAGCAGATACAGGGGTTTTTTGGAGTACGAGCAGTACTTC
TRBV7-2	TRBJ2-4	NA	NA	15	CASRKGGRLGNIQYF	TGTGCCAGCAGAAAGGGGGGGCGTCTCGGAAACATTCAGTACTTC
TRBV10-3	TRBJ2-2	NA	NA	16	CAISESARQPTGELFF	TGTGCCATCAGTGAGTCCGCCAGGCAACCCACCGGGGAGCTGTTTTTT
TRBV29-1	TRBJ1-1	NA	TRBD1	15	CSVEDRDRAYTEAFF	TGCAGCGTTGAAGACCGGGACAGGGCATACACTGAAGCTTTCTTT
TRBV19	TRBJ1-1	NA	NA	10	CASSRGRAFF	TGTGCCAGTAGTAGGGGGCGAGCTTTCTTT
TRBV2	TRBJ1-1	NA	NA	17	CASSEVVLRGSDTEAFF	TGTGCCAGCAGTGAAGTTGTTTTAAGGGGATCGGACACTGAAGCTTTCTTT
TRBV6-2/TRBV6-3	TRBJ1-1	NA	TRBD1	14	CASSQQGARTEAFF	TGTGCCAGCAGTCAACAGGGGGCGAGGACTGAAGCTTTCTTT
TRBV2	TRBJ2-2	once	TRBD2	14	CASGTSGNTGELFF	TGTGCCAGCGGGACTAGCGGGAACACCGGGGAGCTGTTTTTT
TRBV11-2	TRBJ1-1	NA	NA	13	CASSFGQNTEAFF	TGTGCCAGCAGCTTCGGACAGAACACTGAAGCTTTCTTT
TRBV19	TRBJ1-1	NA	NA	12	CASRSRDTEAFF	TGTGCCAGTAGGTCCAGGGACACTGAAGCTTTCTTT
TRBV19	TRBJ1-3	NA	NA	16	CASSRTTFPSGNTIYF	TGTGCCAGTAGTAGAACAACGTTCCCCTCTGGAAACACCATATATTTT
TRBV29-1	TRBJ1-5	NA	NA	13	CSVELNAGQPQHF	TGCAGCGTTGAACTTAATGCGGGTCAGCCCCAGCATTTT
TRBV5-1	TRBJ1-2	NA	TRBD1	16	CASSLDLDRGNYGYTF	TGCGCCAGCAGCCTCGATCTGGACAGGGGCAACTATGGCTACACCTTC
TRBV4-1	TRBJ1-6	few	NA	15	CASSQDRGGASPLHF	TGCGCCAGCAGCCAAGATCGGGGGGGGGCTTCACCCCTCCACTTT
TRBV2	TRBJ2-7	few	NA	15	CASSEENNPSYEQYF	TGTGCCAGCAGTGAAGAGAACAATCCTTCCTACGAGCAGTACTTC
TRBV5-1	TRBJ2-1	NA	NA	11	CASSLTNEQFF	TGCGCCAGCAGCTTGACTAATGAGCAGTTCTTC
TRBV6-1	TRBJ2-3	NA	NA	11	CASSESDTQYF	TGTGCCAGCAGTGAATCGGATACGCAGTATTTT
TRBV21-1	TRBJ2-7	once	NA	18	CASSRFEVGTGVSYEQYF	TGTGCCAGCAGCAGATTCGAGGTAGGGACAGGGGTCTCCTACGAGCAGTACTTC
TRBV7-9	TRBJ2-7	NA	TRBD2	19	CASSAQGLAGAKMSYEQYF	TGTGCCAGCAGCGCCCAGGGACTAGCGGGGGCGAAAATGTCCTACGAGCAGTACTTC
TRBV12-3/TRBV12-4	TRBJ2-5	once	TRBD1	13	CASSFGQGKTQYF	TGTGCCAGCAGCTTCGGACAGGGAAAGACCCAGTACTTC
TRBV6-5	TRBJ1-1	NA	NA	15	CASTPTRVLNTEAFF	TGTGCCAGCACCCCGACCCGGGTTTTGAACACTGAAGCTTTCTTT
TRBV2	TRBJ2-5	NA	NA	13	CASRIARQETQYF	TGTGCCAGCAGGATCGCCAGGCAAGAGACCCAGTACTTC